These T cell receptor beta chains were read from a single sample in a study of T cell responses to AZD1222 COVID-19 vaccine. The data were produced by immunoSEQ multiplex PCR, yet TCRdb's version contains in-frame clones alone and is incomplete. The profile shows about 78,000 clones, 90% of them singletons. The material sequenced was peripheral blood, taken 28 days after the second AZD1222 dose. The receptors here all came from an adult who received the AZD1222 COVID-19 vaccine. Each CDR3 is given with its conserved first and last residue. A D gene is named only where the DNA matches it firmly. A clone size is listed for some rows: how often the clone was seen (once, few, many), or a class if it is expanded.

clone size	V gene	J gene	CDR3 length	D gene	CDR3 protein	CDR3 DNA
-	TRBV7-2	TRBJ1-1	13	-	CASSLGWHTEAFF	TGTGCCAGCAGTTTAGGGTGGCACACTGAAGCTTTCTTT
-	TRBV28	TRBJ2-3	17	TRBD2	CASRRGGAGLVPDTQYF	TGTGCCAGCAGGCGAGGCGGGGCCGGACTAGTCCCAGATACGCAGTATTTT
-	TRBV19	TRBJ1-5	14	-	CASAPPQTLQPQHF	TGTGCCAGCGCTCCCCCCCAGACACTTCAGCCCCAGCATTTT
-	TRBV7-9	TRBJ1-2	16	TRBD1	CASSYRRDRGFYGYTF	TGTGCCAGCAGCTACCGTCGGGACAGGGGATTCTATGGCTACACCTTC
-	TRBV6-2/TRBV6-3	TRBJ1-2	14	TRBD1	CASSYGTANYGYTF	TGTGCCAGCAGTTACGGGACAGCTAACTATGGCTACACCTTC
-	TRBV6-2/TRBV6-3	TRBJ2-5	17	TRBD2	CASSLVAGGPLQETQYF	TGTGCCAGCAGTCTCGTAGCGGGGGGGCCCCTCCAAGAGACCCAGTACTTC
-	TRBV19	TRBJ1-5	14	TRBD1	CASRRTGGNQPQHF	TGTGCCAGTAGGAGGACAGGGGGCAATCAGCCCCAGCATTTT
once	TRBV19	TRBJ1-6	14	TRBD1	CASGPGQINSPLHF	TGTGCCAGTGGACCGGGACAGATAAATTCACCCCTCCACTTT
-	TRBV5-8	TRBJ1-2	15	-	CASSPQGGRQLGYTF	TGTGCCAGCAGCCCCCAAGGGGGACGGCAACTGGGCTACACCTTC
-	TRBV9	TRBJ2-1	16	-	CASSVGGGQPYNEQFF	TGTGCCAGCAGCGTAGGGGGGGGGCAACCCTACAATGAGCAGTTCTTC
-	TRBV9	TRBJ1-1	15	TRBD1	CASSVGAGGNTEAFF	TGTGCCAGCAGCGTAGGGGCAGGGGGAAACACTGAAGCTTTCTTT
-	TRBV21-1	TRBJ2-7	19	-	CASPRALFSWEGDTYEQYF	TGTGCCAGCCCCCGGGCCCTGTTTTCTTGGGAGGGGGACACCTACGAGCAGTACTTC
few	TRBV25-1	TRBJ2-1	16	TRBD2	CASSEVRGGNYNEQFF	TGTGCCAGCAGTGAGGTGCGGGGGGGAAACTACAATGAGCAGTTCTTC
-	TRBV9	TRBJ2-4	15	TRBD1	CASSVVAGGLNIQYF	TGTGCCAGCAGCGTAGTGGCAGGGGGCTTAAACATTCAGTACTTC
few	TRBV11-3	TRBJ2-1	15	TRBD2	CASSASSGTYNEQFF	TGTGCCAGCAGTGCTTCTAGCGGGACCTACAATGAGCAGTTCTTC
-	TRBV6-2/TRBV6-3	TRBJ1-2	14	-	CASSYSGRDHGYTF	TGTGCCAGCAGTTACTCTGGCAGGGACCATGGCTACACCTTC
-	TRBV12-5	TRBJ1-1	11	-	CASGLGLRAFF	TGTGCTAGTGGTCTTGGACTTAGAGCTTTCTTT
-	TRBV18	TRBJ2-7	15	-	CASSSVGGQNNEQYF	TGTGCCAGCTCTTCAGTCGGGGGCCAGAACAACGAGCAGTACTTC
-	TRBV18	TRBJ2-1	14	TRBD2	CASHPSGGAEEQFF	TGTGCCAGCCACCCTAGCGGGGGGGCTGAGGAGCAGTTCTTC
once	TRBV4-2	TRBJ1-5	16	-	CASSQVGGGADQPQHF	TGTGCCAGCAGCCAAGTGGGTGGGGGGGCTGATCAGCCCCAGCATTTT
-	TRBV5-6	TRBJ1-4	14	-	CASSPGQGGEKLFF	TGTGCCAGCAGCCCAGGACAAGGGGGTGAAAAACTGTTTTTT
-	TRBV5-1	TRBJ2-3	17	TRBD2	CASSLAGASGGPDTQYF	TGCGCCAGCAGCTTGGCGGGTGCTAGCGGGGGGCCAGATACGCAGTATTTT
-	TRBV6-5	TRBJ1-5	16	-	CASSYSPTASNQPQHF	TGTGCCAGCAGTTACTCCCCGACAGCAAGCAATCAGCCCCAGCATTTT
-	TRBV5-1	TRBJ2-7	14	-	CASSLEEGTYEQYF	TGCGCCAGCAGCTTGGAGGAGGGAACCTACGAGCAGTACTTC
-	TRBV27	TRBJ1-2	14	TRBD1	CASSALTGGYGYTF	TGTGCCAGCAGTGCCCTGACAGGGGGCTACGGCTACACCTTC
once	TRBV2	TRBJ1-2	15	-	CASSSSDGVVNGYTF	TGTGCCAGCAGTTCCTCTGATGGGGTGGTCAATGGCTACACCTTC
-	TRBV28	TRBJ2-5	14	-	CASREEGRGETQYF	TGTGCCAGCAGAGAGGAGGGCAGGGGAGAGACCCAGTACTTC
once	TRBV3-1/TRBV3-2	TRBJ1-1	15	-	CASSQAVKPNTEAFF	TGTGCCAGCAGCCAAGCGGTAAAGCCGAACACTGAAGCTTTCTTT
-	TRBV5-1	TRBJ1-6	15	-	CASSSARSTNSPLHF	TGCGCCAGCAGCTCCGCCCGGTCTACTAATTCACCCCTCCACTTT